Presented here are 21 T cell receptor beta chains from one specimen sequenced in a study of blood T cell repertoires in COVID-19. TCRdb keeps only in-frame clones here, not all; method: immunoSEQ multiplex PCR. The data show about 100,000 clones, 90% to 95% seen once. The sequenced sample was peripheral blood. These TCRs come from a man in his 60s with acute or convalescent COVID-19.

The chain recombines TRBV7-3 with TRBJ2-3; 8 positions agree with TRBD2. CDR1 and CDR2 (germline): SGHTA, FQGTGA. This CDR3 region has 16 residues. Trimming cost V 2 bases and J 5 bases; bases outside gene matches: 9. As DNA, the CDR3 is TGTGCCAGCAGCTTATTGAGCGGGAGTGGGGTAGATACGCAGTATTTT. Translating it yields CASSLLSGSGVDTQYF.

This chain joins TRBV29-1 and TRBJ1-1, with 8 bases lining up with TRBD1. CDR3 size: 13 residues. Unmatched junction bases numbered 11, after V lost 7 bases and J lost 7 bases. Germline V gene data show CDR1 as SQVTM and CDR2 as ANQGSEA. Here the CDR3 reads CSALGQGGSEAFF. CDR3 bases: TGCAGCGCCCTAGGACAGGGAGGGAGTGAAGCTTTCTTT.

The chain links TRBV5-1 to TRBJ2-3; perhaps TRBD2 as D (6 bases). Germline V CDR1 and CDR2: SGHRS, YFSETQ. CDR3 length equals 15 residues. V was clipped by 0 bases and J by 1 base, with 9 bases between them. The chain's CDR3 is CASSLAGVGTDTQYF. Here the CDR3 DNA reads TGCGCCAGCAGCTTGGCGGGAGTGGGCACAGATACGCAGTATTTT.

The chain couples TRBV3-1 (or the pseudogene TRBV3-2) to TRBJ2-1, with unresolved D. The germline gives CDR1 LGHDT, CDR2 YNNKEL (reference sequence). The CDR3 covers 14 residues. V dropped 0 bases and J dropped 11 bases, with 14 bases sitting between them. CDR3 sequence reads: CASSQDPGSTKQFF. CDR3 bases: TGTGCCAGCAGCCAAGATCCTGGGTCGACAAAGCAGTTCTTC.

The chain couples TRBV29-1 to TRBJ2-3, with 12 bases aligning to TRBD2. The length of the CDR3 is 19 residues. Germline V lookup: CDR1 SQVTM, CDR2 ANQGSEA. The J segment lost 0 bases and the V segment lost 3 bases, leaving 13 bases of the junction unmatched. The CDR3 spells CSVDPGLAGSLPSTDTQYF. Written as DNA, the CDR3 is TGCAGCGTTGATCCGGGACTAGCGGGTTCCCTTCCCAGCACAGATACGCAGTATTTT.

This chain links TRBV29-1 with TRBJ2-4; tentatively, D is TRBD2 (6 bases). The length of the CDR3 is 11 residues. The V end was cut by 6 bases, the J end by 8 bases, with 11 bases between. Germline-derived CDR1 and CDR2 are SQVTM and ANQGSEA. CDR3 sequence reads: CSVRGIDIQYF. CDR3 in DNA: TGCAGCGTGCGGGGAATAGACATTCAGTACTTC.

The CDR3 here is CASSLSGLAGYSYEQYF. Here the CDR3 DNA reads TGCGCCAGCAGCTTGAGCGGGCTAGCGGGATACTCCTACGAGCAGTACTTC. The chain joins TRBV5-1 to TRBJ2-7, with 9 bases fitting TRBD2. The junction had 8 bases not matched to a gene; V was cut back by 1 base and J by 0 bases. The CDR3 length is 17 residues. CDR1 and CDR2 (germline): SGHRS, YFSETQ.

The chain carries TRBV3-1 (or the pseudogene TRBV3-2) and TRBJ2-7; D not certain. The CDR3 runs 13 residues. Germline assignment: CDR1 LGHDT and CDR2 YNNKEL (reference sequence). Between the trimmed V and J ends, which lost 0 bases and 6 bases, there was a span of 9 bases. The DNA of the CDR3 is TGTGCCAGCAGCCAAGATCTCGCGGCCGAGCAGTACGTC. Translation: CASSQDLAAEQYV.

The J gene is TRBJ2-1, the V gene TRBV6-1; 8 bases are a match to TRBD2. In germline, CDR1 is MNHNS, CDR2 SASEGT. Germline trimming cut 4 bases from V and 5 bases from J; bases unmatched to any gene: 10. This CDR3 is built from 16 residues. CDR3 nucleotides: TGTGCCAGCAGTGCGATAGCGGGGTTAGGGGACAATGAGCAGTTCTTC. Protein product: CASSAIAGLGDNEQFF.

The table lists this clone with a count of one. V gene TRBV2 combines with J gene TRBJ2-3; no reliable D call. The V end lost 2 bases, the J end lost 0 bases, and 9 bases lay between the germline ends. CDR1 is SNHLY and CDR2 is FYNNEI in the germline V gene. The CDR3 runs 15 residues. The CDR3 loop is CASSELRVSTDTQYF. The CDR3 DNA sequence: TGTGCCAGCAGTGAACTTAGAGTTAGCACAGATACGCAGTATTTT. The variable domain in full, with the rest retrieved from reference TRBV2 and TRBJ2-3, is EPEVTQTPSHQVTQMGQEVILRCVPISNHLYFYWYRQILGQKVEFLVSFYNNEISEKSEIFDDQFSVERPDGSNFTLKIRSTKLEDSAMYFCASSELRVSTDTQYFGPGTRLTVL.

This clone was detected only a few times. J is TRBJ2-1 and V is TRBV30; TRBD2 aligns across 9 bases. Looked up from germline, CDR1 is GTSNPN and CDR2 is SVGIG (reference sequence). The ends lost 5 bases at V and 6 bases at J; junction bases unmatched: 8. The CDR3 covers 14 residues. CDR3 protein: CAWGRGGDINEQFF. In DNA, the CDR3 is TGTGCCTGGGGGCGCGGGGGGGATATCAATGAGCAGTTCTTC.

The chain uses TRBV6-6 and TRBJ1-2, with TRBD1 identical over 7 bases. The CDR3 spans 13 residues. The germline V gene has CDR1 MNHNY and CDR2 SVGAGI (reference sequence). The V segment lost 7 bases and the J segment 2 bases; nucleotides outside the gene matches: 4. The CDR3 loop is CASIVRGNYGYTF. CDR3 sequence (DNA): TGTGCCAGCATCGTCAGGGGGAACTATGGCTACACCTTC.

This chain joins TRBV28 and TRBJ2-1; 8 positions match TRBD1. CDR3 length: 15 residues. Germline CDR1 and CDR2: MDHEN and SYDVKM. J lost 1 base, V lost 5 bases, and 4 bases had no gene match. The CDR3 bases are TGTGCCAGCAGTGACAGGGGTCGGTCCTACAATGAGCAGTTCTTC. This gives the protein CASSDRGRSYNEQFF. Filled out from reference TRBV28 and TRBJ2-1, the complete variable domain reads DVKVTQSSRYLVKRTGEKVFLECVQDMDHENMFWYRQDPGLGLRLIYFSYDVKMKEKGDIPEGYSVSREKKERFSLILESASTNQTSMYLCASSDRGRSYNEQFFGPGTRLTVL.

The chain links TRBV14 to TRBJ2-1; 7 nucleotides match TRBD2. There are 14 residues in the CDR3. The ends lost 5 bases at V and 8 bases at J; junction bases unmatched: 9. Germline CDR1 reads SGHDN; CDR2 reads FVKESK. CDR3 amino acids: CASSYYSGRDEQFF. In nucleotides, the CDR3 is TGTGCCAGCAGCTACTATTCAGGGAGGGATGAGCAGTTCTTC.

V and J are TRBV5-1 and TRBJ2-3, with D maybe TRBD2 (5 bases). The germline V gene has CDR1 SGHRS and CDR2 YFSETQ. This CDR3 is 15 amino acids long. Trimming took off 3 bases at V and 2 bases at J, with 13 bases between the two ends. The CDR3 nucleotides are TGCGCCAGCAGCTCCGGACTTCCAAACACAGATACGCAGTATTTT. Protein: CASSSGLPNTDTQYF.

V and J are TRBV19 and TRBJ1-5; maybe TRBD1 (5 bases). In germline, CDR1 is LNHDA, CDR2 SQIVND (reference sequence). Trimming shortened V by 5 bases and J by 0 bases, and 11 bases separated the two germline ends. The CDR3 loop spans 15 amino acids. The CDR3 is CASSSYRNSNQPQHF. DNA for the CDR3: TGTGCCAGTAGTTCCTACAGGAATAGCAATCAGCCCCAGCATTTT.

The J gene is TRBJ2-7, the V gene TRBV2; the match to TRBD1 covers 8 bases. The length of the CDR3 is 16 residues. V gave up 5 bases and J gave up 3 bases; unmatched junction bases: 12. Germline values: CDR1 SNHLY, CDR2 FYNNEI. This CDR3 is CASSLPQGAQNYEQYV. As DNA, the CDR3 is TGTGCCAGCAGTCTTCCCCAGGGGGCGCAGAACTACGAGCAGTACGTC.

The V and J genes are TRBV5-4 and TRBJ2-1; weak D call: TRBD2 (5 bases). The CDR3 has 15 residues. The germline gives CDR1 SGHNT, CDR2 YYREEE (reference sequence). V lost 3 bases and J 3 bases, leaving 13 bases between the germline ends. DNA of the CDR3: TGTGCCAGCAGCTCGCCAAAACTAGACTACAATGAGCAGTTCTTC. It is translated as CASSSPKLDYNEQFF.

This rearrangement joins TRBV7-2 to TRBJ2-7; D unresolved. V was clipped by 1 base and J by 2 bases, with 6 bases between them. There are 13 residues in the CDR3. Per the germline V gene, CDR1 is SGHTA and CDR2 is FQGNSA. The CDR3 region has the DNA TGTGCCAGCAGCTTAGTAGCCCCCTACGAGCAGTACTTC. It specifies CASSLVAPYEQYF.

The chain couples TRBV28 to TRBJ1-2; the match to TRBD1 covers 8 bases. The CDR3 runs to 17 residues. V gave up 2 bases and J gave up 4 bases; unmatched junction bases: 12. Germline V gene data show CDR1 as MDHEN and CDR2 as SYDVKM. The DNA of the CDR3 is TGTGCCAGCAGTTTACTGGCAGGGGGCAGTCTAAGCTATGGCTACACCTTC. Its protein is CASSLLAGGSLSYGYTF.

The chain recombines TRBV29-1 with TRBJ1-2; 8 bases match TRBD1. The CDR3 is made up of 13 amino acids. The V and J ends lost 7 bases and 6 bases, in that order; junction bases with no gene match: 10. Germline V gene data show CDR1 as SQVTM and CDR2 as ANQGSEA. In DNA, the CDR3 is TGCAGCGCCGACCCCCAGGGGGCGAATGGCTACACCTTC. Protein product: CSADPQGANGYTF.